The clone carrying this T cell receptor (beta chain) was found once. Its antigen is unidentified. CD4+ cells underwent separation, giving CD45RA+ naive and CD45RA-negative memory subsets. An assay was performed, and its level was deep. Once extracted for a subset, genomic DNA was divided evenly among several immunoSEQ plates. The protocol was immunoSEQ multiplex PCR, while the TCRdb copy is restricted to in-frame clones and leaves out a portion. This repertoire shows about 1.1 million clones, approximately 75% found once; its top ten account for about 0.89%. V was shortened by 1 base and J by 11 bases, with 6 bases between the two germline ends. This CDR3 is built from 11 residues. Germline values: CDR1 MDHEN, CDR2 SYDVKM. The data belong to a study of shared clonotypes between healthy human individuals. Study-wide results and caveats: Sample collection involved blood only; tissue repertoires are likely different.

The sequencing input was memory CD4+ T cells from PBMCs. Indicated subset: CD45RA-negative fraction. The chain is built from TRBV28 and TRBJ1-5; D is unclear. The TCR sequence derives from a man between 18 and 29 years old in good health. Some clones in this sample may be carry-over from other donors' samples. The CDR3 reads CASSLLGSQHF. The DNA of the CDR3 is TGTGCCAGCAGTTTATTAGGGTCCCAGCATTTT.